Listed here is a single TCR beta chain. The table lists this clonotype with many counts. There is no known antigen for this receptor. No base-level quality is on record; no much larger clone is a single base apart. For repertoire sequencing, TCR beta CDR3 regions were amplified from RNA transcripts. The first round of RT-PCR was done with HTBI primers and the Qiagen OneStep RT-PCR kit, and was followed by a second round of multiplex PCR, then size selection and purification. The libraries underwent paired-end sequencing with 100 bp reads on an Illumina HiSeq2000. In the authors' own workflow: SOAPnuke was used to process the reads, throwing out any read that had adapters, had uncalled bases, had a mean Phred below 15, or lacked an exact constant-primer or identifier match. COPE v1.2.5 was used to merge the high-quality paired reads. Clonotypes were defined as unique nucleotide sequences and were aligned to IMGT TRB V, D and J references using MiTCR v1.1. The analysis was limited to V-J combinations with a frequency above 0.0001, which together covered over 99% of the repertoires. For each V-J combination, a TCR clonal expansion and chaos score was defined as F50 clonal expansion divided by the chaos observed in the TCRdist matrix. Welch's t-statistics and random forest were used to reduce features to approximately 13 V-J combinations, which were fed into a naive Bayes classifier. The Morisita-Horn index was used to measure how similar the thyroid and blood repertoires were. The public reads were quality trimmed at Q25 with fastp and then assembled into clones with MiXCR by TCRdb, keeping productive beta chains. One record per CDR3 amino acid sequence lists the most common genes and DNA. These V and J calls originate from TCRdb's pipeline instead of the authors' own analysis. In this sample the table shows about 500,000 distinct CDR3 sequences, approximately 14% of which occur a single time. Together, the top ten hold roughly 10% of the sample.

This entry is derived from a study of Graves' ophthalmopathy and Graves' hyperthyroidism (dated by TCRdb to 2017 to 2018). Context from the whole study: Peripheral blood was collected at initial diagnosis, prior to any treatment. The study used TCR beta repertoire signatures to distinguish Graves' ophthalmopathy from Graves' hyperthyroidism and to predict progression to ophthalmopathy. In total, 135 blood samples were TCR-sequenced: fewer than 50 ophthalmopathy, some 75 hyperthyroidism and some 17 hyperthyroidism-to-ophthalmopathy patients. To explore V-J signatures that separate ophthalmopathy from hyperthyroidism, a discovery set of around 97 patients was enrolled, consisting of about 45 with ophthalmopathy and roughly 59 with stable hyperthyroidism. An independent validation cohort was composed of about 20 hyperthyroidism patients and approximately 15 patients who later progressed from hyperthyroidism to ophthalmopathy. In more than five hyperthyroidism patients, T-cell repertoires of thyroid tissue and blood were compared. Following sample collection, hyperthyroidism patients were given methimazole at a starting dose of 30 mg daily, and ophthalmopathy patients were given high-dose intravenous methylprednisolone. For training and testing, the 95 to 100 patients in the discovery cohort were randomly divided in a 7:3 ratio. Study-level results and caveats: The 13-signature model separated ophthalmopathy from stable hyperthyroidism with 85% to 90% sensitivity and 81.08% specificity in cross-validation, and 80%/75% in the test set. Most of the expanded thyroid clonotypes with a frequency above 0.001 were also detected in blood, and it was suggested that the thyroid immune response may be reflected by blood repertoires. Sample size was not predetermined statistically, and investigators were not blinded to group allocation. In validation, the model predicted ophthalmopathy progression with more than 55% sensitivity and roughly 72% specificity; approximately 12 predicted patients were CT-confirmed with GO in a median of around 6 months.

The germline V gene specifies SGDLS as CDR1 and YYNGEE as CDR2. At the junction V is shortened by 2 bases and J by 9 bases, with 15 bases in between. The CDR3 numbers 15 residues from cysteine through phenylalanine. Only the CDR3 region is kept as DNA, spanning 45 bases read in frame from base 1. Ophthalmopathy patients had moderately to severely active disease, Clinical Activity Score of at least 3, NOSPECS grade of at least 4, and disease duration under 3 months. Patients were excluded if they had other autoimmune diseases, uncontrolled infections, pregnancy or lactation. Clinical symptoms, serum thyroxine, TRAb, thyroid ultrasound and orbital computed tomography formed the basis of the diagnosis. Using Ficoll-Paque density gradient centrifugation, PBMCs were isolated from 10 ml of fresh peripheral blood. Total RNA was extracted using Trizol reagent, and RNA quality was checked on an Agilent 2100 Bioanalyzer.

This receptor was identified in a woman in her thirties with Graves' ophthalmopathy. Donor details come from another sample of the same person, matched by shared clones. The chain uses TRBV9 and TRBJ1-6, with TRBD1 tentatively as D gene (5 bases match). The sequencing input was blood. The CDR3 protein sequence reads: CASSVQSDRGSPLHF. The DNA reads TGTGCCAGCAGCGTCCAGTCGGATAGGGGTTCACCCCTCCACTTT.